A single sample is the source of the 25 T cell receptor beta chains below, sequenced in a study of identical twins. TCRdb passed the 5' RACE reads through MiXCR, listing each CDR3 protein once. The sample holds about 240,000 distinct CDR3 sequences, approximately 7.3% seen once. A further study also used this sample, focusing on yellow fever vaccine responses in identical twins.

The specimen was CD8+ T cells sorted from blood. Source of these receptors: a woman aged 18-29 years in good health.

The DNA for the CDR3 is TGCGCCAGCAGCTTGGACAGGGGGGGGTACGAGCAGTACGTC. This codes for CASSLDRGGYEQYV. This rearrangement joins TRBV5-1 to TRBJ2-7; the D gene is possibly TRBD1 (8 bases). There are 14 residues in the CDR3. CDR1 is SGHRS, CDR2 YFSETQ, per germline. V lost 0 bases, J lost 4 bases, and 11 bases lay in between.

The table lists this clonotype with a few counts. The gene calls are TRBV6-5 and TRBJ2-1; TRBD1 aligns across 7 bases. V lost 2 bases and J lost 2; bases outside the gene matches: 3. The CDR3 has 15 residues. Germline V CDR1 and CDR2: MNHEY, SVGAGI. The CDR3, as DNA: TGTGCCAGCAGTTACCGGGACAGAACCTACAATGAGCAGTTCTTC. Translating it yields CASSYRDRTYNEQFF.

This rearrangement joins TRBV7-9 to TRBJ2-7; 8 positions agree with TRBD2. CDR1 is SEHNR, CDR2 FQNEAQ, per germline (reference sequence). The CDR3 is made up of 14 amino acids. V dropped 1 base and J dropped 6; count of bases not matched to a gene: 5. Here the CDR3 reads CASSLVSGISEQYF. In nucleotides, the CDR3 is TGTGCCAGCAGCTTAGTTAGCGGGATAAGCGAGCAGTACTTC.

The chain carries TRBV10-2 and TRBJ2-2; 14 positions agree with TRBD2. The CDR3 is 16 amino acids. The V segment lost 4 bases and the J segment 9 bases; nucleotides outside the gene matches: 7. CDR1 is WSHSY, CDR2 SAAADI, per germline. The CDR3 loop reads CASSVGLAGAYRELFF. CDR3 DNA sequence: TGCGCCAGCAGTGTGGGACTAGCGGGAGCTTATCGGGAGCTGTTTTTT.

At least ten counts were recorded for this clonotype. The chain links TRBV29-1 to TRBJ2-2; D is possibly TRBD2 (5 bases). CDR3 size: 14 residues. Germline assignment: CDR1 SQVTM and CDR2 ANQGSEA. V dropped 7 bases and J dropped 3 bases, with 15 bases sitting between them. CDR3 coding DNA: TGCAGCGCTAAAGGCGGGCCGCACACCGGGGAGCTGTTTTTT. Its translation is CSAKGGPHTGELFF.

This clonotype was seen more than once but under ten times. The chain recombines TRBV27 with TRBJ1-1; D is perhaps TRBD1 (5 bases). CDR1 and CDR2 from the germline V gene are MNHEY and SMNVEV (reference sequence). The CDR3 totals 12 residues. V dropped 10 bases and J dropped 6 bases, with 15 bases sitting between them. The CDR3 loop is CATLSRVAEAFF. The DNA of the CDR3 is TGTGCCACCCTTTCCAGGGTCGCTGAAGCTTTCTTT.

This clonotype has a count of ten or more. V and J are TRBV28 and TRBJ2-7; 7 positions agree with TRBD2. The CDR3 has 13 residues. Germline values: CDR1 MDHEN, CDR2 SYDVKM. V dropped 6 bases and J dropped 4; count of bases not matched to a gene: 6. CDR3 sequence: CASSPGLTYEQYV. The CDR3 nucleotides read TGTGCCAGCAGCCCGGGACTAACTTACGAGCAGTACGTC.

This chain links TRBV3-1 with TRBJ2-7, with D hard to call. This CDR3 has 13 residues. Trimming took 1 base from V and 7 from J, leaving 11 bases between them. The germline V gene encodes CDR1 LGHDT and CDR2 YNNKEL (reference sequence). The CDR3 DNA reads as TGTGCCAGCAGCCAAGTTCAGAAGCCGGAGCAGTACTTC. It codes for CASSQVQKPEQYF.

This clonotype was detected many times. The CDR3 nucleotides are TGTGCCAGCAGCCCCCTATCCTACAATGAGCAGTTCTTC. Protein sequence: CASSPLSYNEQFF. The rearrangement joins TRBV27 to TRBJ2-1; D is unclear. Germline loops: CDR1 MNHEY, CDR2 SMNVEV (reference sequence). The V and J ends lost 6 bases and 1 base respectively, with 7 bases between them. This CDR3 is 13 amino acids long.

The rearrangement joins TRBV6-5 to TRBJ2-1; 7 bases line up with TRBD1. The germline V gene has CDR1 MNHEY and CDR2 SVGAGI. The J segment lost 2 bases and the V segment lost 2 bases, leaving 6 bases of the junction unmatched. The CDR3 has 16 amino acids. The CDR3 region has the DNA TGTGCCAGCAGTTACCGAGACAGGGTACCCTACAATGAGCAGTTCTTC. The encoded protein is CASSYRDRVPYNEQFF.

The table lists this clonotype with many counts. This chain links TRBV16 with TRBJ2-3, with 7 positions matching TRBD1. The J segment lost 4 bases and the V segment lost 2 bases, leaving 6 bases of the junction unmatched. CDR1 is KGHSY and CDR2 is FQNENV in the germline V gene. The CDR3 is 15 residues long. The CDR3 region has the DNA TGTGCCAGCAGCCAAAGAGACAGGGTGGCAGATACGCAGTATTTT. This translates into CASSQRDRVADTQYF.

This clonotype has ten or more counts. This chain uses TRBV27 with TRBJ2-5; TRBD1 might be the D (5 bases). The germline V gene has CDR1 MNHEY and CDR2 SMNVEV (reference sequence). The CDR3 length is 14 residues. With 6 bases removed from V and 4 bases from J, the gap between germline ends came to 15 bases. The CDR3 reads CASSLGPASETQYF. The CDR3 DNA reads TGTGCCAGCAGCCTGGGGCCTGCCTCAGAGACCCAGTACTTC.

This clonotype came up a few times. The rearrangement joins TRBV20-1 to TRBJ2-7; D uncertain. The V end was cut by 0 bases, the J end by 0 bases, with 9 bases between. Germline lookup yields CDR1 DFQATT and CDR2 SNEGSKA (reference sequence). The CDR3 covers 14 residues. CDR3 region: CSARDSPLSYEQYV. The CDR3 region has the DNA TGCAGTGCTAGAGATTCCCCTCTCTCCTACGAGCAGTACGTC.

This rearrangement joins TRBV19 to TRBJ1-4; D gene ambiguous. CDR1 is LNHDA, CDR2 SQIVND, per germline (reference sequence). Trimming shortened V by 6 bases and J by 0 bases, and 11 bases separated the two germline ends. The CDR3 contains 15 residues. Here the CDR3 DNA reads TGTGCCAGTAGCCAGTGGAGGACAACTAATGAAAAACTGTTTTTT. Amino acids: CASSQWRTTNEKLFF.

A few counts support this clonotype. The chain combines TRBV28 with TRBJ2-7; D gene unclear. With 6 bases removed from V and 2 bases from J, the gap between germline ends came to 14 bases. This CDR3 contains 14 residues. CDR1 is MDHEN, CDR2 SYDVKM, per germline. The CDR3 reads CASRENVPPYEQYF. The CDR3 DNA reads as TGTGCCAGCAGGGAGAACGTCCCCCCCTACGAGCAGTACTTC.

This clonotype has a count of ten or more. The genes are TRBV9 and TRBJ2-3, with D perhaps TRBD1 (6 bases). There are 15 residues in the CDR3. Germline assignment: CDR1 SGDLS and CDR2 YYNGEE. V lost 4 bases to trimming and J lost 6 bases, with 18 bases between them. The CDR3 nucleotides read TGTGCCAGCAGCTCCGACGCGACAGGCCTGGATACGCAGTATTTT. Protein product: CASSSDATGLDTQYF. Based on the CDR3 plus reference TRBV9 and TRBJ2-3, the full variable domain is DSGVTQTPKHLITATGQRVTLRCSPRSGDLSVYWYQQSLDQGLQFLIQYYNGEERAKGNILERFSAQQFPDLHSELNLSSLELGDSALYFCASSSDATGLDTQYFGPGTRLTVL.

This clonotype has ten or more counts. For the CDR3, the DNA is TGTGCCAGCAGTTTTGTACAGGGTTTGGACTATGGCTACACCTTC. Encoded protein: CASSFVQGLDYGYTF. The rearrangement joins TRBV12-3 or TRBV12-4 to TRBJ1-2, with D possibly matching TRBD1 (6 bases). The length of the CDR3 is 15 residues. V lost 3 bases and J lost 3, with 14 bases in between.

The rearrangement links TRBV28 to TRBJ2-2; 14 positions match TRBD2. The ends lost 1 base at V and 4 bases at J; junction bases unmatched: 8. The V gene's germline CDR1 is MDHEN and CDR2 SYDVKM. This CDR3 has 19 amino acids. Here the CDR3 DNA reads TGTGCCAGCAGTTTATCCGGGACTAGCGGGAGCGTGGGCACCGGGGAGCTGTTTTTT. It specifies CASSLSGTSGSVGTGELFF.

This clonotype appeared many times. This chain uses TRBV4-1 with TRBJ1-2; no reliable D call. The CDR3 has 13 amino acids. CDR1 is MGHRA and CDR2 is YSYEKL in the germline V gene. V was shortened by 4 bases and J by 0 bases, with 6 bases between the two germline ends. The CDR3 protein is CASSPGANYGYTF. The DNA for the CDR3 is TGCGCCAGCAGCCCAGGAGCTAACTATGGCTACACCTTC.

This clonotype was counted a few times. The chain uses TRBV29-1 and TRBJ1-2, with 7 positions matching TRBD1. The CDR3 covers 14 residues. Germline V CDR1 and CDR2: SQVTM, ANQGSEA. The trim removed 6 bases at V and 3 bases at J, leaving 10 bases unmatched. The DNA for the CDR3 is TGCAGCGTCTACTTCCCCGGACAGGACTATGGCTACACCTTC. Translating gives CSVYFPGQDYGYTF. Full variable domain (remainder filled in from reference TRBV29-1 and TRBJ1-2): SAVISQKPSRDICQRGTSLTIQCQVDSQVTMMFWYRQQPGQSLTLIATANQGSEATYESGFVIDKFPISRPNLTFSTLTVSNMSPEDSSIYLCSVYFPGQDYGYTFGSGTRLTVV.

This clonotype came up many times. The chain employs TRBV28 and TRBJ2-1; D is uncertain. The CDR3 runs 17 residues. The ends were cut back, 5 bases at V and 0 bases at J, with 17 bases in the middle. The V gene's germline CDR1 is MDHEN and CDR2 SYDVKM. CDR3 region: CASSPTMWDGSYNEQFF. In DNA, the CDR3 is TGTGCCAGCAGTCCAACAATGTGGGATGGCTCCTACAATGAGCAGTTCTTC.

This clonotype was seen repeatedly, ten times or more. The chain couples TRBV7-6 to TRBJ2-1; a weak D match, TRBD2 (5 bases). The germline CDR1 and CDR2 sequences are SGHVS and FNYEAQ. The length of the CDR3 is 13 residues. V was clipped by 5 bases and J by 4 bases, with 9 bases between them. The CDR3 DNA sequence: TGTGCCAGCAGCCCCCGGGATTACAATGAGCAGTTCTTC. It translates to CASSPRDYNEQFF.

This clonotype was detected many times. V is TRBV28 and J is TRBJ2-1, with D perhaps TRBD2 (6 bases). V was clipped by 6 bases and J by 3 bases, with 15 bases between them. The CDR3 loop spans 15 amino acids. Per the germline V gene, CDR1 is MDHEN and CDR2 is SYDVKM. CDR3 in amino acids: CASSLLTEGYNEQFF. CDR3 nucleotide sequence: TGTGCCAGCAGCTTGCTGACGGAGGGCTACAATGAGCAGTTCTTC.

The CDR3 sequence is CATSDPWTGEIDTQYF. CDR3 in DNA: TGTGCCACCAGTGACCCCTGGACAGGGGAGATAGATACGCAGTATTTT. The J gene is TRBJ2-3, the V gene TRBV24-1; 9 bases line up with TRBD1. V was clipped by 4 bases and J by 5 bases; unmatched bases: 9. The V gene's germline CDR1 is KGHDR and CDR2 SFDVKD. This CDR3 region has 16 residues.

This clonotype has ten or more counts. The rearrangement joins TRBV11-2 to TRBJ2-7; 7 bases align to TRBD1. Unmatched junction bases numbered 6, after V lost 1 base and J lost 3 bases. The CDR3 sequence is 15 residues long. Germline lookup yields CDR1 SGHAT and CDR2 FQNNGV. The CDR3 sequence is CASSLANRGNYEQYF. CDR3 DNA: TGTGCCAGCAGCTTAGCTAACAGGGGTAACTACGAGCAGTACTTC.